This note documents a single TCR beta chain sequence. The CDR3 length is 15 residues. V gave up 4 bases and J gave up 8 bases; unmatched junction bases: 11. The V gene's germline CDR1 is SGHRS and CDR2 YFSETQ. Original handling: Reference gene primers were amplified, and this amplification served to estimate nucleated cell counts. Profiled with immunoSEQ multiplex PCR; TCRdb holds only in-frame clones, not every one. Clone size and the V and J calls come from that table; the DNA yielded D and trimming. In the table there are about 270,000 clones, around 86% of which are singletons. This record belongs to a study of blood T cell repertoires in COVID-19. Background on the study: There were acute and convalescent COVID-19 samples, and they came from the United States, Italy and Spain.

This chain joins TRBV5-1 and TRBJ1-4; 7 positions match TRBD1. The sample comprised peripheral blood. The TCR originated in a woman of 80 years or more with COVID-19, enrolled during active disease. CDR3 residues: CASSTRTGGGEKLFF. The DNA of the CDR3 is TGCGCCAGCAGCACGCGGACAGGCGGCGGGGAAAAACTGTTTTTT.